Below are 14 T cell receptor beta chains sequenced from a single sample in a study of blood T cell repertoires in COVID-19. Method: immunoSEQ multiplex PCR; TCRdb's copy keeps in-frame clones and lacks some. The data show tens of thousands of clones, 88% seen once. The sequencing sample was made of peripheral blood. The source is a human donor in a cohort sampled during active COVID-19.

The V and J genes are TRBV5-6 and TRBJ2-7; the match to TRBD1 covers 11 bases. Per germline, CDR1 SGHDT and CDR2 YYEEEE. Trimming took 4 bases from V and 4 from J; bases not matched to a gene: 7. The length of the CDR3 is 15 residues. This CDR3 reads CASSIRGQGVYEQYF. As DNA, the CDR3 is TGTGCCAGCAGCATTAGGGGACAGGGGGTTTACGAGCAGTACTTC.

This clone was picked up a small number of times. The chain joins TRBV11-1 to TRBJ2-7; no firm D call. V shed 5 bases and J shed 5 bases, with 22 bases lying between them. Per the germline V gene, CDR1 is SGHAT and CDR2 is FQDESV (reference sequence). The CDR3 loop spans 16 amino acids. The CDR3 sequence: CASSTRLESQVDEQYF. The CDR3 DNA sequence: TGTGCCAGCAGCACTCGCCTCGAAAGCCAGGTAGACGAGCAGTACTTC.

This rearrangement joins TRBV5-6 to TRBJ2-5; TRBD2 matches at 9 bases. The V and J ends lost 1 base and 4 bases, in that order; junction bases with no gene match: 17. The V gene's germline CDR1 is SGHDT and CDR2 YYEEEE. The CDR3 totals 19 residues. The CDR3 protein is CASSLPPGTSIGVGETQYF. The CDR3 DNA sequence: TGTGCCAGCAGCTTGCCACCCGGGACTAGCATAGGGGTGGGAGAGACCCAGTACTTC.

This chain links TRBV2 with TRBJ2-7; a weak D match, TRBD1 (6 bases). Germline CDR1 reads SNHLY; CDR2 reads FYNNEI. The V and J ends lost 3 bases and 0 bases respectively, with 9 bases between them. The CDR3 totals 14 residues. The CDR3 DNA sequence: TGTGCCAGCAGTGATCGGACAGTCTCCTACGAGCAGTACTTC. Protein: CASSDRTVSYEQYF.

The chain is built from TRBV19 and TRBJ2-5, with 9 bases aligning to TRBD2. V was clipped by 8 bases and J by 1 base; unmatched bases: 5. Germline V CDR1 and CDR2: LNHDA, SQIVND (reference sequence). This CDR3 has 14 residues. As DNA, the CDR3 is TGTGCCAGTTCGGGACTAGCTCCCCAAGAGACCCAGTACTTC. Translated: CASSGLAPQETQYF.

This sequence joins TRBV5-1 and TRBJ2-3; D is uncertain. Trimming removed 2 bases at V and 2 bases at J, with 12 bases between. Germline V CDR1 and CDR2: SGHRS, YFSETQ. CDR3 size: 15 residues. Here the CDR3 reads CASSFSRVVTDTQYF. The DNA of the CDR3 is TGCGCCAGCAGCTTTTCCCGAGTAGTCACAGATACGCAGTATTTT.

This chain uses TRBV19 with TRBJ1-1, with D possibly being TRBD1 (6 bases). Per germline, CDR1 LNHDA and CDR2 SQIVND (reference sequence). The CDR3 totals 15 residues. The V and J ends lost 5 bases and 4 bases respectively, with 17 bases between them. The CDR3 DNA follows: TGTGCCAGTAGTCGCCGACAGGTTAGAGGCACTGAAGCTTTCTTT. Amino acid sequence: CASSRRQVRGTEAFF.

This clone came up once. V usage is TRBV27 and J usage is TRBJ2-7; 8 bases match TRBD2. This CDR3 is built from 16 residues. V lost 3 bases to trimming and J lost 0 bases; unmatched junction nucleotides: 7. Per the germline V gene, CDR1 is MNHEY and CDR2 is SMNVEV (reference sequence). CDR3 loop: CASSFKVTSGSYEQYF. The DNA for the CDR3 is TGTGCCAGCAGTTTCAAGGTAACTAGCGGCTCCTACGAGCAGTACTTC.

The genes are TRBV6-5 and TRBJ1-1; D remains unclear. Germline lookup yields CDR1 MNHEY and CDR2 SVGAGI. The CDR3 is 11 residues long. Trimming pared 6 bases from V and 8 bases from J, leaving 10 bases between. The CDR3 bases are TGTGCCAGCAGAGATATAGTCGAAGCTTTCTTT. The encoded protein is CASRDIVEAFF.

The gene calls are TRBV3-1 (or the pseudogene TRBV3-2) and TRBJ2-7; D is perhaps TRBD2 (5 bases). CDR1 is LGHDT and CDR2 is YNNKEL in the germline V gene (reference sequence). The CDR3 is 13 amino acids. V lost 4 bases and J 3 bases, leaving 10 bases between the germline ends. In DNA form, the CDR3 reads TGTGCCAGCAGCCGGGGAGCAAACTACGAGCAGTACTTC. Translating gives CASSRGANYEQYF.

This clone has only one observation. V usage is TRBV6-5 and J usage is TRBJ2-7; maybe TRBD1 (7 bases). This CDR3 is 16 amino acids long. Trimming took off 2 bases at V and 3 bases at J, with 17 bases between the two ends. Germline-derived CDR1 and CDR2 are MNHEY and SVGAGI. CDR3 loop: CASSYAKGQGGYEQYF. The CDR3 coding sequence is TGTGCCAGCAGTTACGCCAAGGGGCAGGGGGGCTACGAGCAGTACTTC.

The rearrangement uses TRBV15 and TRBJ1-4; 7 positions match TRBD1. Per germline, CDR1 LNHNV and CDR2 YYDKDF (reference sequence). The CDR3 totals 15 residues. V was pared by 1 base and J by 7 bases, with 6 bases of the junction left unmatched. CDR3 residues: CATSRGAGGSEKLFF. The CDR3 DNA reads TGTGCCACCAGCAGAGGGGCAGGGGGTAGTGAAAAACTGTTTTTT.

This clone was counted between two and nine times. The rearrangement links TRBV6-2 or TRBV6-3 to TRBJ1-1, with a weak D call TRBD1 (5 bases). Germline V gives CDR1 MNHEY, CDR2 SVGEGT. This CDR3 has 13 amino acids. Trimming took off 4 bases at V and 4 bases at J, with 10 bases between the two ends. CDR3 sequence reads: CASSSEGVTEAFF. The CDR3 nucleotides read TGTGCCAGCAGTTCCGAAGGGGTCACTGAAGCTTTCTTT.

The V gene is TRBV4-1, the J gene TRBJ2-1, with 8 nucleotides matching TRBD1. The germline V gene has CDR1 MGHRA and CDR2 YSYEKL. The CDR3 loop spans 15 amino acids. V lost 2 bases, J lost 6 bases, and 6 bases stayed unmatched. The CDR3 sequence is CASSQFTGGGNEQFF. DNA of the CDR3: TGCGCCAGCAGCCAATTTACAGGGGGTGGCAATGAGCAGTTCTTC.